This TCR beta chain was documented in a study of beta chain features in type 1 diabetes listed by TCRdb under 2018. Context from the whole study: Mean age, gender distribution, total cell number and subset yield did not differ between patients and healthy donors. A total of 100 million to 140 million sorted cells were examined across all samples, and the number of cells per subset was strongly correlated with RNA yield. The study compared TCRB repertoires of sorted circulating CD4+ T cell subsets between recently diagnosed type 1 diabetes patients and matched healthy donors. Whereas all 30 or so donors provided naive and central memory subsets, regulatory and stem cell-like memory subsets were isolated from just 8 patients and roughly eight healthy donors. Findings and caveats that apply to the study as a whole: At VDJ recombination sites, patients with type 1 diabetes made fewer insertions and deleted more nucleotides, a pattern implying thymic rearrangement abnormalities. Because cDNA was sequenced instead of genomic DNA, activated cells with high expression could be over-represented, although the groups did not differ in activation or CD3 levels. Because small numbers of individuals were included in the HLA sub-analyses, any influence of HLA type on TCRB rearrangement was left unresolved. The naive, central memory and regulatory TCRB repertoires appeared to resemble one another more closely among patients than among healthy donors. Shorter templates might be favored by PCR, yet because patient and control samples were amplified and corrected together, any such skew would affect both groups equally. In all four CD4+ subsets, TCRB CDR3 length was moderately but significantly shorter in type 1 diabetes patients.

All of the isolated RNA was reverse transcribed with the High Capacity cDNA Reverse Transcription Kit, so expressed TCRB transcripts were sequenced. Deep immunoSEQ sequencing was applied to naive, central memory and regulatory T cell samples, giving an average of around 3.8 million total reads per sample. Sorted cells were lysed in RLT buffer and RNA was extracted with DNase-treated RNeasy Micro or Mini kits, depending on cell number. Each cell subset was processed on its own to prevent cross-contamination, while patient and healthy donor samples were processed together. The immunoSEQ multiplex PCR was used to amplify TCRB sequences from cDNA, generating 87-bp fragments that spanned the CDR3 region. Sequencing of the amplicons was performed on the Illumina HiSeq platform. As for the authors' bioinformatics: PCR bias was corrected computationally using synthetic template baselines, and reads within Hamming distance 2 were collapsed, with unmergeable singletons discarded. Reads were aligned against IMGT to assign V, D and J genes, CDR3 length and insertions or deletions at six rearrangement sites. Clonotype counts were normalized to sorted cell number within each subset before computing true diversity and Gini coefficients with the tcR R package. The overlap coefficient, calculated on TCRB nucleotide sequences, was used to measure repertoire sharing. Entries here come from immuneACCESS through TCRdb and include only in-frame sequences with V and J called. Some clones fail to appear in such tables; in the studies checked, an unresolved V gene covers under half of the shortfall, and the cause of the remainder is unknown. That table supplies the V and J calls and clone size; D and trimming were determined from the DNA. This sample is represented by some 270,000 clones; around 7.8% of them were singletons. The top ten clonotypes cover roughly 1% of the sample.

Turning to this clone: The antigen it binds to is not known. Base-call qualities are not available, and no considerably larger clone is one nucleotide away.

From each donor, a single peripheral blood sample of approximately 110 mL on average was drawn into heparinised tubes. A BD FACSAria II was used to sort naive, central memory, regulatory and stem cell-like memory CD4+ T cells with a panel that included CD45RO, CCR7, CD25, CD127, CD95 and CD27. Purity was above 95% for every sorted population. PBMCs were isolated immediately by Lymphoprep density gradient centrifugation and stained directly without culture. To minimize batch effects, samples were stained and sorted in pairs, one healthy donor with one patient per experiment. Spanning cysteine to phenylalanine, the CDR3 consists of 14 amino acids. The read is trimmed to its CDR3 DNA, 42 bases read in frame from base 1. Taken from the germline V gene, the CDR1 and CDR2 loops are MNHEY and SVGAGI. Trimming costs V 2 bases and J 1 base, and their ends lie 8 bases apart.

The chain is assembled from TRBV6-5 and TRBJ1-1; a tentative D call is TRBD1 (6 bases match). The receptor comes from a woman between 18 and 29 years old in good health. Input material: central memory CD4+ T cells from blood. The bases are TGTGCCAGCAGTTACAGGGGGAGGAACACTGAAGCTTTCTTT. Its protein reads: CASSYRGRNTEAFF.